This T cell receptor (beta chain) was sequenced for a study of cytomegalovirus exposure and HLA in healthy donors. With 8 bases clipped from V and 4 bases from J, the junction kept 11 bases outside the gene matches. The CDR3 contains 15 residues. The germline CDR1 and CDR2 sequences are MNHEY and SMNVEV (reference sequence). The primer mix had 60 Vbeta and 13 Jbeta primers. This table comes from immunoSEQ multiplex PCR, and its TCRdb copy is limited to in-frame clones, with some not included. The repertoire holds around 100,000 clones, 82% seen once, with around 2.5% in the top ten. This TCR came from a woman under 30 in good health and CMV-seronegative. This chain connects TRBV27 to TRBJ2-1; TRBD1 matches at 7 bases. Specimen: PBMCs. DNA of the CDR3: TGTGCCAGCTTCCCCAACAGGGGTGGGTACAATGAGCAGTTCTTC. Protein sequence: CASFPNRGGYNEQFF.